This record covers a single TCR beta chain. What it binds is unknown. TCRdb's copy holds only in-frame clones and misses some; the assay was immunoSEQ multiplex PCR. The sample has around 41,000 clones, roughly four fifths seen once; the top ten hold 9.5% to 14%. This specimen belongs to a study of vaccination effects on CD4 cells after COVID-19. Ahead of sequencing, the ViraFEST assay grew antigen-specific CD4+ T cells using viral peptide pools. Having been cultured for around ten days, the cells underwent CD4+ T cell isolation. Vaccinated participants had no history of SARS-CoV-2 infection and tested negative for nucleocapsid antibodies. Peptides at 10 ug/ml and IL-2 at about 9.8 IU/ml were added to roughly 2 million PBMC per well. A half-volume exchange with IL-2 medium occurred on days 3 and 7. Losses at the gene ends were 0 bases for V and 4 bases for J; bases not matched to a gene: 3. The CDR3 sequence is 14 residues long. Germline V gene sequence: CDR1 GTSNPN, CDR2 SVGIG (reference sequence).

The source of this sequence is a human donor who received a COVID-19 vaccine. The sample in question was CD4+ T cells from PBMCs cultured with SARS-CoV-2 spike peptides, obtained before COVID-19 vaccination. This chain connects TRBV30 to TRBJ1-3, with 7 bases that match TRBD1. CDR3 amino acids: CAWSVGTAGNTIYF. CDR3 nucleotides: TGTGCCTGGAGTGTAGGGACAGCAGGAAACACCATATATTTT. The full variable domain, completed using reference TRBV30 and TRBJ1-3, is SQTIHQWPATLVQPVGSPLSLECTVEGTSNPNLYWYRQAAGRGLQLLFYSVGIGQISSEVPQNLSASRPQDRQFILSSKKLLLSDSGFYLCAWSVGTAGNTIYFGEGSWLTVV.